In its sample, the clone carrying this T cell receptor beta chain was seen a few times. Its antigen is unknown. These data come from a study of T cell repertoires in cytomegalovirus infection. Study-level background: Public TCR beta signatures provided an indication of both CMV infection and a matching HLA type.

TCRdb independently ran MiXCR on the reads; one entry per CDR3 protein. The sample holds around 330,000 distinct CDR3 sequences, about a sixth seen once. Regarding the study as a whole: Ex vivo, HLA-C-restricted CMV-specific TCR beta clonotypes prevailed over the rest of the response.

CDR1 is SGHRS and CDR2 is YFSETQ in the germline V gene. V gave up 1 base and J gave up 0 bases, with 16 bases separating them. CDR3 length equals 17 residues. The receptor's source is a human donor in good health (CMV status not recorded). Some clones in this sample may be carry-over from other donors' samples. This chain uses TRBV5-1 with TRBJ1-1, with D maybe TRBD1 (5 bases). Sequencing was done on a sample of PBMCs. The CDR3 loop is CASSLSLGGAMNTEAFF. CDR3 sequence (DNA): TGCGCCAGCAGCTTGTCCCTCGGGGGTGCTATGAACACTGAAGCTTTCTTT.